The entry that follows covers one T cell receptor beta chain sequence. Its antigen is as yet unknown. This specimen comes from a study of a mutant IDH1 vaccine in newly diagnosed glioma. Study information: The earlier regimen, radiotherapy, temozolomide, or both, was most often both. Points from the study as a whole: Among top peripheral T cell clonotypes, changes seemed unrelated to pseudoprogression.

CDR1 and CDR2 from the germline V gene are SNHLY and FYNNEI. Trimming at V came to 5 bases and at J to 5 bases, leaving 6 bases not matched to a gene. CDR3 length: 14 residues. Time point here: week 5, during vaccination. Vaccination used 300 ug of mutant IDH1 20-mer peptide per dose, with topical imiquimod. Measured with immunoSEQ multiplex PCR; TCRdb has only the in-frame clones, and not every one. This table holds tens of thousands of clones, roughly 80% found once. This chain joins TRBV2 and TRBJ1-5; 7 nucleotides agree with TRBD1. Specimen: PBMCs, collected from a glioma patient whose treatment included an IDH1 peptide vaccine. This clonotype originated in a man aged 25-45 years with glioma. The CDR3 DNA follows: TGTGCCAGCAGTCTGATTACAGGGGATCAGCCCCAGCATTTT. It yields the protein CASSLITGDQPQHF.